The present T cell receptor beta chain was sequenced within a study of shared clonotypes between healthy human individuals. Findings and caveats of the study: What rarefaction showed was incomplete sorted-subset sequencing despite large depth.

V lost 4 bases and J lost 5, with 11 bases in between. Germline V gene sequence: CDR1 MNHNS, CDR2 SASEGT. The CDR3 has 13 residues. Comments on this clone: Its target is not known.

An even split of each subset's genomic DNA across several immunoSEQ plates was performed. The protocol was immunoSEQ multiplex PCR, while the TCRdb copy is restricted to in-frame clones and leaves out a portion. The sample lists over a million clones; 70% to 80% were seen once. The donors were adults (healthy and HIV-negative) with no recent acute infections or vaccinations. This sequence joins TRBV6-1 and TRBJ2-5; the D is unclear. The receptor was derived from a man between 18 and 29 years old in good health. Some clones in this sample may be carry-over from other donors' samples. Sequencing was done on a sample of memory CD4+ T cells from PBMCs. The subset here: CD45RA-negative fraction. In nucleotides, the CDR3 is TGTGCCAGCAGTGTGGCCCCCGGGGAGACCCAGTACTTC. Translated: CASSVAPGETQYF.